These T cell receptor beta chains were read from a single sample in a study of T-cell reconstitution after alpha-beta-depleted transplantation in children. TCRdb passed the PCR reads through MiXCR, listing each CDR3 protein once. The sample holds hundreds of thousands of distinct CDR3 sequences, 10% to 15% seen once. Sequencing used PBMCs, mostly from graft donor cells, obtained 360 days after TCRalphabeta/CD19-depleted stem cell transplant. The receptors here all came from a male patient between 5 and 17 years old who had a stem cell transplant for acute myeloid leukemia, so the T cells may come from the graft donor. CDR3s include the opening cysteine and the closing phenylalanine or tryptophan. D genes are given only for firm matches. Size is stated for part of the rows, as once, few or many counts, or as a class when the clone is expanded.

D | size | J | V | CDR3
TRBD2 | few | TRBJ2-3 | TRBV29-1 | CSVPRLAVTDTQYF
NA | many | TRBJ2-1 | TRBV6-2/TRBV6-3 | CASSYSFRRESYNEQFF
TRBD2 | NA | TRBJ2-3 | TRBV12-3/TRBV12-4 | CASSLELAGVDPTDTQYF
NA | few | TRBJ2-7 | TRBV28 | CASRLPGRGWEQYF
NA | few | TRBJ2-3 | TRBV20-1 | CSALVLALITDTQYF
NA | few | TRBJ2-7 | TRBV7-2 | CASSSTPPYEQYF
NA | few | TRBJ2-7 | TRBV12-3/TRBV12-4 | CASSSPGFEQYF
TRBD2 | NA | TRBJ2-7 | TRBV9 | CASTYRAGGPYEQYF
TRBD1 | NA | TRBJ1-1 | TRBV29-1 | CSVVRGLNTEAFF
NA | many | TRBJ2-5 | TRBV12-3/TRBV12-4 | CASSSEDWRETQYF